This entry lists 25 T cell receptor beta chains sequenced from one sample in a study of blood T cell repertoires in COVID-19. TCRdb keeps only in-frame clones here, not all; method: immunoSEQ multiplex PCR. The sample shows 150,000 or so clones, over 80% of them seen only once. Sequenced input: PBMCs or T cells enriched from blood (not recorded which). These receptors all stem from a man between 65 and 85 years old who had been exposed to COVID-19.

The chain carries TRBV4-3 and TRBJ1-1; D remains ambiguous. Trimming took off 4 bases at V and 0 bases at J, with 12 bases between the two ends. Germline V lookup: CDR1 LGHNA, CDR2 YSLEER. CDR3 length: 15 amino acids. CDR3 in amino acids: CASSLIGGLNTEAFF. The CDR3 nucleotides are TGCGCCAGCAGCCTCATAGGAGGGCTGAACACTGAAGCTTTCTTT.

The gene calls are TRBV6-5 and TRBJ1-2; 8 bases map to TRBD1. In germline, CDR1 is MNHEY, CDR2 SVGAGI. CDR3 length: 15 amino acids. J lost 4 bases, V lost 3 bases, and 7 bases had no gene match. The chain's CDR3 is CASSYRQGIRYGYTF. CDR3 sequence (DNA): TGTGCCAGCAGTTATCGACAGGGGATCCGCTATGGCTACACCTTC.

Worth noting for this clone: The sample carries other DNA sequences with the same CDR3. V and J are TRBV7-9 and TRBJ2-5; D perhaps matches TRBD2 (6 bases). In germline, CDR1 is SEHNR, CDR2 FQNEAQ (reference sequence). V lost 3 bases, J lost 1 base, and 6 bases lay in between. The CDR3 runs to 13 residues. The chain's CDR3 is CASSLGLQETQYF. The CDR3, as DNA: TGTGCCAGCAGCTTGGGACTCCAAGAGACCCAGTACTTC.

The genes are TRBV12-3 or TRBV12-4 and TRBJ1-2; TRBD1 might be the D (6 bases). CDR3 length equals 13 residues. Trimming stripped 5 bases from V and 5 bases from J, with 12 bases between. In DNA, the CDR3 is TGTGCCAGCAGTGGGACATATAAATATGGCTACACCTTC. It encodes CASSGTYKYGYTF.

The rearrangement uses TRBV6-5 and TRBJ2-1; D not certain. This CDR3 comprises 14 residues. Trimming left V 2 bases short and J 7 bases short, with 12 bases between. Per germline, CDR1 MNHEY and CDR2 SVGAGI. The CDR3 protein is CASSYKNGLNEQFF. CDR3 nucleotides: TGTGCCAGCAGTTACAAAAACGGGTTAAATGAGCAGTTCTTC.

The rearrangement links TRBV5-1 to TRBJ1-5; D is unresolved. Trimming left V 0 bases short and J 4 bases short, with 11 bases between. CDR1 and CDR2 from the germline V gene are SGHRS and YFSETQ. The CDR3 totals 15 residues. In nucleotides, the CDR3 is TGCGCCAGCAGCTTGGGGGCAGTGGAAAATCAGCCCCAGCATTTT. It codes for CASSLGAVENQPQHF.

Notes on this clone: Other DNA sequences in the same sample also yield this CDR3. The chain recombines TRBV27 with TRBJ1-1; D unclear. V gave up 6 bases and J gave up 1 base, with 9 bases separating them. The germline V gene has CDR1 MNHEY and CDR2 SMNVEV (reference sequence). This CDR3 contains 13 residues. The CDR3 is CASSHGENTEAFF. The CDR3 DNA reads TGTGCCAGCAGCCACGGGGAGAACACTGAAGCTTTCTTT.

The CDR3 region is CASIRTGGRSTNEKLFF. DNA for the CDR3: TGTGCCAGCATACGGACAGGTGGGAGGTCGACTAATGAAAAACTGTTTTTT. The rearrangement uses TRBV7-9 and TRBJ1-4; the match to TRBD1 covers 7 bases. The V and J ends lost 7 bases and 2 bases, in that order; junction bases with no gene match: 13. In germline, CDR1 is SEHNR, CDR2 FQNEAQ (reference sequence). CDR3 length: 17 amino acids.

The rearrangement uses TRBV7-9 and TRBJ1-5; D is unclear. From germline, CDR1 is SEHNR and CDR2 FQNEAQ (reference sequence). The CDR3 runs 12 residues. V lost 1 base to trimming and J lost 6 bases, with 4 bases between them. The CDR3 region has the DNA TGTGCCAGCAGCTTAGATAGTCAGCCCCAGCATTTT. It encodes CASSLDSQPQHF.

The CDR3 here is CASSVSGGTYNEQFF. In DNA form, the CDR3 reads TGTGCCAGCAGCGTCTCGGGAGGGACCTACAATGAGCAGTTCTTC. V usage is TRBV9 and J usage is TRBJ2-1; 8 bases are a match to TRBD2. The CDR3 runs to 15 residues. The germline V gene encodes CDR1 SGDLS and CDR2 YYNGEE. Trimming at V came to 2 bases and at J to 2 bases, leaving 3 bases not matched to a gene.

The chain carries TRBV5-6 and TRBJ1-2; TRBD1 matches at 9 bases. The J segment lost 4 bases and the V segment lost 4 bases, leaving 5 bases of the junction unmatched. The CDR3 totals 14 residues. CDR1 and CDR2 (germline): SGHDT, YYEEEE. In DNA form, the CDR3 reads TGTGCCAGCAGCGAGGGACAGGGCCTCTATGGCTACACCTTC. Translated, it gives CASSEGQGLYGYTF.

The chain links TRBV6-4 to TRBJ2-2, with a weak D call TRBD1 (6 bases). From germline, CDR1 is MRHNA and CDR2 SNTAGT. V was cut by 7 bases and J by 6 bases, with 18 bases left in between. The CDR3 spans 15 residues. The CDR3 coding sequence is TGTGCCAGCAAAAAGGAACAGGGCCTCTCCGGGGAGCTGTTTTTT. Translated, it gives CASKKEQGLSGELFF.

The rearrangement uses TRBV18 and TRBJ2-7; possible D gene TRBD2, 6 bases. The CDR3 is 15 residues long. Trimming removed 0 bases from V and 2 bases from J, with 11 bases in between. Germline V gives CDR1 KGHSH, CDR2 LQKENI. DNA for the CDR3: TGTGCCAGCTCACCACCGGGGGGACTTACCTACGAGCAGTACTTC. Residues: CASSPPGGLTYEQYF.

This rearrangement joins TRBV11-2 to TRBJ2-1; D not resolved. Looked up from germline, CDR1 is SGHAT and CDR2 is FQNNGV. Trimming removed 3 bases at V and 7 bases at J, with 7 bases between. This CDR3 region has 12 residues. The CDR3 DNA sequence: TGTGCCAGCAGCTTTAAGAGGAATGAGCAGTTCTTC. Its translation: CASSFKRNEQFF.

This chain joins TRBV7-2 and TRBJ2-1; 7 bases line up with TRBD2. This CDR3 is built from 15 residues. The germline CDR1 and CDR2 sequences are SGHTA and FQGNSA. Losses at the gene ends were 5 bases for V and 10 bases for J; bases not matched to a gene: 14. Written as DNA, the CDR3 is TGTGCCAGCAGCCTCGACCACTTAGCGGGTAACGAGCAGTTCTTC. Protein product: CASSLDHLAGNEQFF.

This clone occurred once. The J gene is TRBJ1-1, the V gene TRBV6-4; the match to TRBD1 covers 10 bases. The junction had 10 bases not matched to a gene; V was cut back by 2 bases and J by 7 bases. In germline, CDR1 is MRHNA, CDR2 SNTAGT. This CDR3 is 16 amino acids long. CDR3 in DNA: TGTGCCAGCAGTGACGCCCCGACAGGGGGCGAGGTTGAAGCTTTCTTT. Protein: CASSDAPTGGEVEAFF.

The J gene is TRBJ2-6, the V gene TRBV19, with D tentatively TRBD2 (5 bases). The CDR3 contains 14 residues. The ends were cut back, 5 bases at V and 4 bases at J, with 9 bases in the middle. Per the germline V gene, CDR1 is LNHDA and CDR2 is SQIVND (reference sequence). The CDR3 bases are TGTGCCAGTAGTGACCCGGGGGGGGCCAACGTCCTGACTTTC. It codes for CASSDPGGANVLTF.

The CDR3, as DNA: TGTGCCAGCAGCTTGGCTAGCGGGGGGGCCACAGATACGCAGTATTTT. The encoded protein is CASSLASGGATDTQYF. The V call is TRBV5-4, the J call TRBJ2-3; 12 bases are a match to TRBD2. Germline V gives CDR1 SGHNT, CDR2 YYREEE (reference sequence). The CDR3 is 16 residues long. The V gene end was trimmed by 0 bases and the J gene end by 2 bases; junction bases not matched to a gene: 1.

The J gene is TRBJ2-4, the V gene TRBV6-5, with 7 bases matching TRBD1. Trimming cost V 0 bases and J 6 bases; bases outside gene matches: 8. The CDR3 contains 16 residues. Germline loops: CDR1 MNHEY, CDR2 SVGAGI. Here the CDR3 DNA reads TGTGCCAGCAGTTACTCTTTCCGGGACAGAGGAAACATTCAGTACTTC. Translated: CASSYSFRDRGNIQYF.

The chain combines TRBV7-2 with TRBJ2-7; 7 nucleotides match TRBD1. Unmatched junction bases numbered 12, after V lost 5 bases and J lost 2 bases. The CDR3 length is 16 residues. Germline assignment: CDR1 SGHTA and CDR2 FQGNSA. CDR3 coding DNA: TGTGCCAGCAGCGCCGGACCCAGGGGGTTGGCCTACGAGCAGTACTTC. It is translated as CASSAGPRGLAYEQYF. Full variable domain (rest looked up from reference TRBV7-2 and TRBJ2-7): GAGVSQSPSNKVTEKGKDVELRCDPISGHTALYWYRQSLGQGLEFLIYFQGNSAPDKSGLPSDRFSAERTGGSVSTLTIQRTQQEDSAVYLCASSAGPRGLAYEQYFGPGTRLTVT.

The sample holds a few counts of this clone. V and J are TRBV30 and TRBJ1-4; D unclear. V lost 5 bases to trimming and J lost 8 bases, with 18 bases between them. Germline values: CDR1 GTSNPN, CDR2 SVGIG (reference sequence). The CDR3 contains 14 residues. This CDR3 is CAWAQSLGGEKLFF. Written as DNA, the CDR3 is TGTGCCTGGGCCCAGAGCCTCGGAGGCGAAAAACTGTTTTTT.

The CDR3 spells CSVRAGGTHNEQFF. CDR3 bases: TGCAGCGTTAGGGCGGGGGGGACACACAATGAGCAGTTCTTC. This chain joins TRBV29-1 and TRBJ2-1; 9 nucleotides align to TRBD2. This CDR3 contains 14 residues. Germline V gives CDR1 SQVTM, CDR2 ANQGSEA. Unmatched junction bases numbered 7, after V lost 5 bases and J lost 5 bases.

This clone was detected a few times. This CDR3 reads CAPPQREPQETQYF. The DNA of the CDR3 is TGCGCCCCCCCCCAGCGGGAACCCCAAGAGACCCAGTACTTC. The genes are TRBV10-2 and TRBJ2-5, with 7 nucleotides matching TRBD2. Germline V lookup: CDR1 WSHSY, CDR2 SAAADI. With V trimmed by 11 bases and J by 1 base, 10 bases remained unmatched. CDR3 length equals 14 residues.

This CDR3 is CASSYSSESNTEAFF. In DNA form, the CDR3 reads TGTGCCAGCAGTTACTCGAGCGAGTCAAACACTGAAGCTTTCTTT. V and J are TRBV6-5 and TRBJ1-1; no clear D gene. V lost 0 bases to trimming and J lost 2 bases, with 10 bases between them. The CDR3 runs 15 residues. Germline assignment: CDR1 MNHEY and CDR2 SVGAGI.

The chain links TRBV5-1 to TRBJ1-1; TRBD1 agrees at 7 bases. V gave up 4 bases and J gave up 2 bases; unmatched junction bases: 5. Germline values: CDR1 SGHRS, CDR2 YFSETQ. This CDR3 has 14 amino acids. This CDR3 reads CASSTRTGNTEAFF. The CDR3 DNA reads TGCGCCAGCAGCACACGGACAGGAAACACTGAAGCTTTCTTT.